The 3 T cell receptor beta chains given below trace back to one sample, sequenced in a study of spatial heterogeneity in lung cancer. Stated time point: sample taken at primary tumor resection. MiXCR, applied by TCRdb to the 5' RACE reads, yields one record per CDR3 protein. The table records some 83,000 distinct CDR3 sequences, under 8.5% of them present only once. Sequencing used PBMCs, obtained at surgery. The origin of the receptors is a male donor with early-stage non-small cell lung cancer.

This clonotype was observed at least ten times. The V call is TRBV6-6, the J call TRBJ1-2; no clear D. V shed 6 bases and J shed 0 bases, with 8 bases lying between them. This CDR3 is 13 amino acids long. Germline values: CDR1 MNHNY, CDR2 SVGAGI (reference sequence). DNA of the CDR3: TGTGCCAGCAGCATACAGCCTAACTATGGCTACACCTTC. Translation gives CASSIQPNYGYTF.

In its sample, this clonotype was seen many times. The chain joins TRBV21-1 to TRBJ2-2; the table's D call, TRBD2, has no DNA check behind it. TRBV21-1 is described as a pseudogene. CDR3 length: 19 amino acids. The CDR3 reads CASSCLRTSGRLGTGELFF. The CDR3 DNA reads TGTGCCAGCAGCTGTCTTAGGACTAGCGGGAGACTGGGCACCGGGGAGCTGTTTTTT.

This clonotype was recorded at least ten times. The CDR3 DNA reads as TGTGCCAGCAGTCCATACCCAGACAGGGTCGGCTACACCTTC. Translated, it gives CASSPYPDRVGYTF. The chain is built from TRBV27 and TRBJ1-2; 7 bases line up with TRBD1. V gave up 5 bases and J gave up 8 bases; unmatched junction bases: 11. Germline CDR1 reads MNHEY; CDR2 reads SMNVEV (reference sequence). There are 14 residues in the CDR3.